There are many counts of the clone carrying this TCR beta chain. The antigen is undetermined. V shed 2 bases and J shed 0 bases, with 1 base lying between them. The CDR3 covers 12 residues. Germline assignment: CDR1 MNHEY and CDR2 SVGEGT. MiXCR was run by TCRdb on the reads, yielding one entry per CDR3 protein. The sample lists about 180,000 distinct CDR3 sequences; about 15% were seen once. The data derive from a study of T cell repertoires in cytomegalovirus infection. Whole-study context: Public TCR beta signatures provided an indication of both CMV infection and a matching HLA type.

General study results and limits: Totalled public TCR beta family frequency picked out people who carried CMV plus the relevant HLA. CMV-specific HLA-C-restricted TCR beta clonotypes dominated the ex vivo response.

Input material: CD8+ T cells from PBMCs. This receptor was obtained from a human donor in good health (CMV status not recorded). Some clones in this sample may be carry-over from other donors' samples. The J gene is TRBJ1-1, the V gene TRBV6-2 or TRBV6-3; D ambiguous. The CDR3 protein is CASSYMNTEAFF. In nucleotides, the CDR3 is TGTGCCAGCAGTTACATGAACACTGAAGCTTTCTTT.